This T cell receptor (beta chain) was found in a study of blood T cell repertoires in COVID-19. This table comes from immunoSEQ multiplex PCR, and its TCRdb copy is limited to in-frame clones, with some not included. The table includes under 550,000 clones, 70% to 90% detected once. J was trimmed by 4 bases and V by 3 bases; bases with no gene match: 8. The CDR3 is made up of 15 amino acids. CDR1 and CDR2 (germline): SGHRS, YFSETQ. Material for sequencing was peripheral blood. V and J are TRBV5-1 and TRBJ2-7; TRBD1 aligns across 9 bases. The sequence was collected from a man younger than 30 with COVID-19, enrolled during active disease. The CDR3 protein is CASSSRDREPYEQYF. The CDR3 bases are TGCGCCAGCAGCTCCCGGGACAGGGAGCCGTACGAGCAGTACTTC.